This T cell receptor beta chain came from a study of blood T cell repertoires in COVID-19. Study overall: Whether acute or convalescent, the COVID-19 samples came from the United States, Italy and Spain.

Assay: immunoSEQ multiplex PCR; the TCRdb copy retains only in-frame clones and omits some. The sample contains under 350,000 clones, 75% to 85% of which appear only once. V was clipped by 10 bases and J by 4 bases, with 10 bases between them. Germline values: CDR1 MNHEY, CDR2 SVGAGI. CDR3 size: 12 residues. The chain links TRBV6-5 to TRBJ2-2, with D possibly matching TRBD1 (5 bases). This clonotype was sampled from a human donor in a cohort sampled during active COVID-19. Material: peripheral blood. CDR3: CATFDSTGELFF. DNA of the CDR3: TGTGCCACCTTTGACAGCACCGGGGAGCTGTTTTTT.